The rows below give T cell receptor beta chains drawn from one sample of a study of radiation and T cells in renal cell carcinoma. The repertoire was sequenced with immunoSEQ multiplex PCR; TCRdb's copy has only in-frame clones and lacks some. This sample has 10,000 to 15,000 clones, with 33% found just once. This sample comprised tumor tissue, obtained from a patient whose treatment included radiotherapy and nephrectomy. These receptors all come from a man aged 55 to 69 with renal cell carcinoma. CDR3s leave out the opening cysteine and the closing phenylalanine or tryptophan. A D gene is named only where the DNA matches it firmly.

v_gene,d_gene,CDR3aa
TRBV19,NA,ASSEPNTGELF
TRBV30,TRBD1,AWYQDREANYGYT
TRBV18,TRBD1,ASSADRGRSSYEQY
TRBV10-1,NA,ASSEPGVNTQY
TRBV7-6,NA,ASSLAGAGYEQY
TRBV2,TRBD1,ASREGQSSYNEQF
TRBV5-1,NA,ASRQESRQRNTEAF
TRBV29-1,TRBD1,SVGFPGGYEQY
TRBV5-1,NA,ASSLVAGVYGYT
TRBV5-1,NA,ASRGGVDTEAF
TRBV7-9,NA,ASSVVSSYEQY
TRBV9,TRBD2,ASSGRGDEQF
TRBV2,NA,ASNGGNQPQH
TRBV11-2,NA,ASSLGQGVFYGYT
TRBV29-1,TRBD2,SVGEGLEF
TRBV18,TRBD1,ASSPVGQVTDTQY
TRBV5-5,NA,ASSQGASNSNQPQH
TRBV27,NA,ASSILAGMYNEQF
TRBV29-1,TRBD2,SVGLASGSTDTQY
TRBV30,NA,AWSPGGGNQPQH
TRBV5-6,NA,ASSIGTAIEQY
TRBV7-2,NA,ASSSPRGEETQY
TRBV5-1,NA,ASSLDGRVSDTEAF
TRBV19,NA,ASSIGARQPQH
TRBV25-1,NA,ASSTHRGDRSYNEQF
TRBV7-2,NA,ASSLASVPIQY
TRBV29-1,NA,SVLNTEAF
TRBV19,NA,ASSIEGGDYT
TRBV6-4,TRBD2,ASSDRWRGDMNEQF
TRBV29-1,NA,SVEEGSKNIQY
TRBV7-2,NA,ASSLVGATEAF
TRBV25-1,TRBD2,ASSGWAGGSGETQY
TRBV5-6,NA,ASSKYRNTEAF
TRBV5-4,NA,ASSFNDFGEQY
TRBV27,NA,ASSLSEGQLGYEQY
TRBV7-8,NA,ASSLALANYGYT
TRBV9,NA,ASSEALAASTDTQY
TRBV15,NA,ATTGHPQETQY
TRBV4-2,NA,ASSPEGSNSEKLF
TRBV25-1,TRBD1,ASSQTGAAIYGYT
TRBV29-1,NA,SVGGGSNQPQH